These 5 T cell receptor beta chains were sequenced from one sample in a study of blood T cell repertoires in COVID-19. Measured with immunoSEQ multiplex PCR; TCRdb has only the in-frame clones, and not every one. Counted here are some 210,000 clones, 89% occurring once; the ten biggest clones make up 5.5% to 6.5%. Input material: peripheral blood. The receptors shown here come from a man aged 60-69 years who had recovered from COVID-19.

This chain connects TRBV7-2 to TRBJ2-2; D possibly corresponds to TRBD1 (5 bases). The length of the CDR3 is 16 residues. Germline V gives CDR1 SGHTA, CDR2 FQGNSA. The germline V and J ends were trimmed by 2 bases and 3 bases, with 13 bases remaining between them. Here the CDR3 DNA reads TGTGCCAGCAGCTTATGGCAGGGTCGGTACACCGGGGAGCTGTTTTTT. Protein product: CASSLWQGRYTGELFF. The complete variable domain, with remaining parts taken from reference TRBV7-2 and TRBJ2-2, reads GAGVSQSPSNKVTEKGKDVELRCDPISGHTALYWYRQSLGQGLEFLIYFQGNSAPDKSGLPSDRFSAERTGGSVSTLTIQRTQQEDSAVYLCASSLWQGRYTGELFFGEGSRLTVL.

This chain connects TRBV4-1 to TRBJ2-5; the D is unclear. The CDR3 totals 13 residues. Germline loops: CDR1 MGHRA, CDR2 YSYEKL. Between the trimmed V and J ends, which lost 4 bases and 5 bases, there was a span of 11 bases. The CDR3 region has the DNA TGCGCCAGCAGCCCCCTACCTGATGAGACCCAGTACTTC. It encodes CASSPLPDETQYF.

CDR3 DNA sequence: TGTGCCAGTACCATGCGGGACCAACGCACAGATACGCAGTATTTT. Encoded protein: CASTMRDQRTDTQYF. The chain employs TRBV19 and TRBJ2-3, with D perhaps TRBD2 (6 bases). Trimming took 7 bases from V and 1 from J, leaving 15 bases between them. The CDR3 is made up of 15 amino acids. Looked up from germline, CDR1 is LNHDA and CDR2 is SQIVND (reference sequence). Together with reference TRBV19 and TRBJ2-3, the CDR3 gives the full variable domain: DGGITQSPKYLFRKEGQNVTLSCEQNLNHDAMYWYRQDPGQGLRLIYYSQIVNDFQKGDIAEGYSVSREKKESFPLTVTSAQKNPTAFYLCASTMRDQRTDTQYFGPGTRLTVL.

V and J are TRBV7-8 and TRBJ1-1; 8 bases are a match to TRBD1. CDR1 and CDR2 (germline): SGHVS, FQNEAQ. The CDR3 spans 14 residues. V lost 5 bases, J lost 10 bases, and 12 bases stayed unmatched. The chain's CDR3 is CASSRGGTGKRAFF. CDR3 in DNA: TGTGCCAGCAGCCGAGGGGGGACAGGCAAGAGAGCTTTCTTT.

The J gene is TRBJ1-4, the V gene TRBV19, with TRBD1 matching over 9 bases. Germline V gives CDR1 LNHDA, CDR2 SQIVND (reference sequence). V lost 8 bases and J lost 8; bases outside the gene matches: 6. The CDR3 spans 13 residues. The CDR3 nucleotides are TGTGCCAGTCTGGACAGGGGAAACGAAAAACTGTTTTTT. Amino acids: CASLDRGNEKLFF.